Listed below are T cell receptor beta chains from one sample, sequenced in a study of cytomegalovirus exposure and HLA in healthy donors. Sequenced by immunoSEQ multiplex PCR; TCRdb stores in-frame clones only, minus some. Of more than 85,000 clones in the sample, more than 65% were seen once. Sequences were obtained from PBMCs. The receptors come from a woman aged 45-65 years in good health and CMV-seropositive. CDR3s include the opening cysteine and the closing phenylalanine or tryptophan. Each record gives: D gene, V gene, J gene, clone size, CDR3 protein, CDR3 DNA. A D gene is named only where the DNA matches it firmly. The size field is filled for only some rows; it gives once, few, many or a size class.

D gene: -
V gene: TRBV29-1
J gene: TRBJ2-7
clone size: few
CDR3 protein: CTPPRPSYEQYF
CDR3 DNA: TGCACCCCCCCCAGGCCCTCCTACGAGCAGTACTTC

D gene: -
V gene: TRBV2
J gene: TRBJ2-7
clone size: few
CDR3 protein: CASTLYRYEQYF
CDR3 DNA: TGTGCCAGCACTCTCTATCGCTACGAGCAGTACTTC

D gene: -
V gene: TRBV9
J gene: TRBJ1-1
clone size: -
CDR3 protein: CASSVSPMNTEAFF
CDR3 DNA: TGTGCCAGCAGCGTAAGCCCAATGAACACTGAAGCTTTCTTT

D gene: TRBD2
V gene: TRBV27
J gene: TRBJ2-3
clone size: -
CDR3 protein: CASSLRRLAIGDTQYF
CDR3 DNA: TGTGCCAGCAGTTTAAGGAGACTAGCCATAGGAGATACGCAGTATTTT

D gene: TRBD2
V gene: TRBV5-1
J gene: TRBJ2-7
clone size: -
CDR3 protein: CASSSSGLAGGYEQYF
CDR3 DNA: TGCGCCAGCAGCTCCTCCGGACTAGCGGGGGGCTACGAGCAGTACTTC

D gene: -
V gene: TRBV5-1
J gene: TRBJ2-5
clone size: few
CDR3 protein: CASSLGAPQETQYF
CDR3 DNA: TGCGCCAGCAGCTTGGGGGCCCCCCAAGAGACCCAGTACTTC

D gene: TRBD2
V gene: TRBV30
J gene: TRBJ2-3
clone size: -
CDR3 protein: CAWGTSGSPGTDTQYF
CDR3 DNA: TGTGCCTGGGGGACTAGCGGGAGCCCCGGCACAGATACGCAGTATTTT

D gene: TRBD1
V gene: TRBV7-9
J gene: TRBJ2-3
clone size: -
CDR3 protein: CASSLNRGLTDTQYF
CDR3 DNA: TGTGCCAGCAGCTTAAACAGGGGGCTCACAGATACGCAGTATTTT

D gene: TRBD1
V gene: TRBV4-1
J gene: TRBJ1-6
clone size: -
CDR3 protein: CASSFSRDSSYNSPLHF
CDR3 DNA: TGCGCCAGCAGCTTTTCCCGGGACAGCTCCTATAATTCACCCCTCCACTTT

D gene: -
V gene: TRBV7-6
J gene: TRBJ1-6
clone size: -
CDR3 protein: CASSGATGANSPLHF
CDR3 DNA: TGTGCCAGCAGCGGTGCGACAGGAGCAAATTCACCCCTCCACTTT

D gene: -
V gene: TRBV9
J gene: TRBJ2-7
clone size: -
CDR3 protein: CASSVDRGYEQYF
CDR3 DNA: TGTGCCAGCAGCGTAGATAGGGGTTACGAGCAGTACTTC

D gene: TRBD1
V gene: TRBV7-3
J gene: TRBJ1-1
clone size: few
CDR3 protein: CASRLGGADTEAFF
CDR3 DNA: TGTGCCAGCAGATTAGGGGGCGCCGACACTGAAGCTTTCTTT

D gene: TRBD2
V gene: TRBV14
J gene: TRBJ2-1
clone size: -
CDR3 protein: CASSSLTGTSGVNSYNEQFF
CDR3 DNA: TGTGCCAGCAGCTCTTTAACCGGGACTAGCGGGGTTAACTCCTACAATGAGCAGTTCTTC

D gene: TRBD1
V gene: TRBV7-8
J gene: TRBJ1-5
clone size: few
CDR3 protein: CASGPDRVSNQPQHF
CDR3 DNA: TGTGCCAGCGGGCCGGACAGGGTTAGCAATCAGCCCCAGCATTTT

D gene: TRBD2
V gene: TRBV6-5
J gene: TRBJ2-3
clone size: once
CDR3 protein: CASSYSGGAFDTQYF
CDR3 DNA: TGTGCCAGCAGTTACAGCGGGGGGGCCTTTGATACGCAGTATTTT

D gene: TRBD2
V gene: TRBV9
J gene: TRBJ2-1
clone size: -
CDR3 protein: CASSEAAGDTNEQFF
CDR3 DNA: TGTGCCAGCAGCGAGGCAGCGGGGGATACCAATGAGCAGTTCTTC

D gene: TRBD2
V gene: TRBV2
J gene: TRBJ2-7
clone size: -
CDR3 protein: CASTSGGSYEQYF
CDR3 DNA: TGTGCCAGCACTAGCGGGGGGTCATACGAGCAGTACTTC

D gene: -
V gene: TRBV7-6
J gene: TRBJ2-1
clone size: -
CDR3 protein: CASSLAGAVLQNEQFF
CDR3 DNA: TGTGCCAGCAGCTTAGCAGGGGCTGTGCTCCAGAATGAGCAGTTCTTC

D gene: TRBD2
V gene: TRBV7-8
J gene: TRBJ2-1
clone size: -
CDR3 protein: CATAGGSSYNEQFF
CDR3 DNA: TGTGCCACCGCGGGGGGGAGCTCCTACAATGAGCAGTTCTTC

D gene: TRBD1
V gene: TRBV15
J gene: TRBJ1-2
clone size: -
CDR3 protein: CATSPRRGRVPSGGYTF
CDR3 DNA: TGTGCCACCAGCCCTAGGAGGGGGCGGGTACCATCAGGGGGCTACACCTTC

D gene: TRBD1
V gene: TRBV30
J gene: TRBJ1-2
clone size: few
CDR3 protein: CAWGSKGQGRYGYTF
CDR3 DNA: TGTGCCTGGGGATCCAAGGGACAGGGGCGCTATGGCTACACCTTC

D gene: -
V gene: TRBV6-1
J gene: TRBJ1-2
clone size: -
CDR3 protein: CASSGTAFYGYTF
CDR3 DNA: TGTGCCAGCAGTGGGACAGCCTTTTATGGCTACACCTTC

D gene: TRBD1
V gene: TRBV5-4
J gene: TRBJ2-6
clone size: -
CDR3 protein: CASRRETGAGANVLTF
CDR3 DNA: TGTGCCAGCCGGAGGGAGACAGGGGCTGGGGCCAACGTCCTGACTTTC

D gene: -
V gene: TRBV7-2
J gene: TRBJ2-7
clone size: -
CDR3 protein: CASSGPYEQYF
CDR3 DNA: TGTGCCAGCAGCGGGCCCTACGAGCAGTACTTC

D gene: -
V gene: TRBV30
J gene: TRBJ1-1
clone size: -
CDR3 protein: CAWSGLGTEAFF
CDR3 DNA: TGTGCCTGGTCCGGACTTGGCACTGAAGCTTTCTTT

D gene: -
V gene: TRBV5-6
J gene: TRBJ2-6
clone size: -
CDR3 protein: CASTRLDGFSGANVLTF
CDR3 DNA: TGTGCCAGCACCAGACTAGACGGATTCTCTGGGGCCAACGTCCTGACTTTC

D gene: TRBD2
V gene: TRBV9
J gene: TRBJ2-7
clone size: -
CDR3 protein: CASSAAGGAREQYF
CDR3 DNA: TGTGCCAGCAGCGCCGCCGGGGGGGCACGGGAGCAGTACTTC

D gene: -
V gene: TRBV6-5
J gene: TRBJ1-2
clone size: -
CDR3 protein: CASSYLSGTQGYTF
CDR3 DNA: TGTGCCAGCAGTTACTTATCCGGGACACAGGGCTACACCTTC